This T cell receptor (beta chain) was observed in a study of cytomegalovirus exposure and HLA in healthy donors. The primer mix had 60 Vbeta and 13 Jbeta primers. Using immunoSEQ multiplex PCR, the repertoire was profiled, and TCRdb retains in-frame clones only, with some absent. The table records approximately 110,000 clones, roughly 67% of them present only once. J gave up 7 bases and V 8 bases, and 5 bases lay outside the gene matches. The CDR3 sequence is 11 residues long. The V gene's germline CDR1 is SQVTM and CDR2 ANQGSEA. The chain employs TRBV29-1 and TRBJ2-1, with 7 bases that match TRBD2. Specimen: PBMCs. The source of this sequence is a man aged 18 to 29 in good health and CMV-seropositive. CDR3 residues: CSSGRGNEQFF. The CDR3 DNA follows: TGCAGCTCAGGGCGGGGGAATGAGCAGTTCTTC.